The rows below give T cell receptor beta chains drawn from one sample of a study of cytomegalovirus exposure and HLA in healthy donors. Libraries were prepared by immunoSEQ multiplex PCR; TCRdb keeps only in-frame clonotypes and omits some of them. This sample carries under 150,000 clones, around four fifths of them seen once, and the ten largest clones take around 2.5%. Material: PBMCs. The receptors shown here come from a boy aged 2 to 9 in good health and CMV-seronegative. Both conserved end residues are part of each CDR3. Each record gives: J gene, V gene, clone size, D gene, CDR3 protein, CDR3 DNA. D genes are given only for firm matches. Some rows mark clone size as missing; the rest say once, few, many or name a class of expanded clone.

TRBJ1-6 | TRBV5-1 | . | TRBD1 | CASSSAGQPNSPLHF | TGCGCCAGCAGCTCGGCGGGACAGCCTAATTCACCCCTCCACTTT
TRBJ2-3 | TRBV7-3 | . | TRBD2 | CASSLKRGTTDTQYF | TGTGCCAGCAGCTTAAAGCGGGGCACCACAGATACGCAGTATTTT
TRBJ2-2 | TRBV6-5 | . | . | CASSYPSRVNTGELFF | TGTGCCAGCAGTTACCCCTCCCGAGTAAACACCGGGGAGCTGTTTTTT
TRBJ2-3 | TRBV9 | . | TRBD2 | CASSVGGGSPTDTQYF | TGTGCCAGCAGCGTAGGCGGGGGGAGCCCAACAGATACGCAGTATTTT
TRBJ1-6 | TRBV30 | . | . | CAWHRVFSYNSPLHF | TGTGCCTGGCACAGGGTATTCTCCTATAATTCACCCCTCCACTTT
TRBJ1-1 | TRBV18 | . | TRBD1 | CASSQTTGGVNEAFF | TGTGCCAGCTCTCAAACGACAGGGGGCGTAAATGAAGCTTTCTTT
TRBJ2-1 | TRBV16 | . | . | CASTRDSQQFF | TGTGCCAGCACCCGGGACTCGCAGCAGTTCTTC
TRBJ2-7 | TRBV7-9 | . | . | CASSLVGLAGNEQYF | TGTGCCAGCAGCTTAGTAGGTCTGGCAGGAAACGAGCAGTACTTC
TRBJ1-6 | TRBV7-9 | . | . | CASSTQQVYNSPLHF | TGTGCCAGCAGCACCCAACAGGTGTATAATTCACCCCTCCACTTT
TRBJ2-7 | TRBV10-3 | . | . | CAISEKQPGSSSNEQYF | TGTGCCATCAGTGAAAAACAGCCCGGGAGCTCAAGCAACGAGCAGTACTTC
TRBJ2-5 | TRBV28 | few | . | CASSSGPSKETQYF | TGTGCCAGCAGCTCAGGGCCCTCGAAAGAGACCCAGTACTTC
TRBJ2-3 | TRBV10-2 | . | . | CASSDEWDTQYF | TGCGCCAGCAGTGACGAGTGGGATACGCAGTATTTT
TRBJ1-2 | TRBV5-1 | . | . | CASSVSGGPPHPF | TGCGCCAGCAGCGTCAGCGGGGGTCCGCCTCATCCCTTC
TRBJ1-2 | TRBV30 | . | . | CAGMGLNYGYTF | TGTGCCGGTATGGGACTTAACTATGGCTACACCTTC
TRBJ1-5 | TRBV28 | . | . | CASSLFRVSNQPQHF | TGTGCCAGCAGTTTATTCAGGGTTAGCAATCAGCCCCAGCATTTT
TRBJ2-7 | TRBV19 | . | TRBD2 | CASSYGPFGGGSYEQYF | TGTGCCAGTAGCTACGGACCATTCGGGGGGGGGTCCTACGAGCAGTACTTC
TRBJ1-1 | TRBV5-1 | . | . | CASSPRTAMNTEAFF | TGCGCCAGCAGCCCCCGGACAGCGATGAACACTGAAGCTTTCTTT
TRBJ2-7 | TRBV5-1 | . | . | CASSLWPTGMLGYEQYF | TGCGCCAGCAGCTTGTGGCCCACAGGGATGTTAGGTTACGAGCAGTACTTC
TRBJ1-5 | TRBV28 | . | . | CASSYNSNQPQHF | TGTGCCAGCAGCTATAATAGCAATCAGCCCCAGCATTTT
TRBJ2-3 | TRBV5-4 | . | TRBD2 | CASSPGGSGGAVQYF | TGTGCCAGCAGCCCCGGGGGTAGCGGGGGGGCCGTGCAGTATTTT
TRBJ1-2 | TRBV28 | . | . | CASSLFAGLYGYTF | TGTGCCAGCAGTTTATTCGCAGGACTCTATGGCTACACCTTC
TRBJ1-1 | TRBV7-6 | . | TRBD1 | CASSLGGTGTNTEAFF | TGTGCCAGCAGCTTAGGTGGGACAGGGACGAACACTGAAGCTTTCTTT
TRBJ1-1 | TRBV4-2 | . | . | CASSQDRAVETEAFF | TGTGCCAGCAGCCAAGACAGGGCAGTAGAAACTGAAGCTTTCTTT
TRBJ2-1 | TRBV7-2 | . | . | CASSFAAGEYNEQFF | TGTGCCAGCAGCTTTGCTGCAGGGGAGTACAATGAGCAGTTCTTC
TRBJ2-7 | TRBV7-9 | . | TRBD1 | CASSLVQPGQDYEQYF | TGTGCCAGCAGCTTGGTTCAACCGGGACAGGACTACGAGCAGTACTTC
TRBJ2-7 | TRBV28 | . | TRBD2 | CASSFGTSLSEQYF | TGTGCCAGCAGTTTCGGGACTAGTCTCTCCGAGCAGTACTTC
TRBJ2-7 | TRBV5-4 | . | TRBD1 | CASSKPQTGQTYEQYF | TGTGCCAGCAGCAAGCCGCAGACGGGACAGACCTACGAGCAGTACTTC
TRBJ1-2 | TRBV10-3 | few | . | CAISERGNYGYTF | TGTGCCATCAGTGAGAGAGGGAACTATGGCTACACCTTC
TRBJ1-2 | TRBV7-9 | . | TRBD1 | CASKGQTYGYTF | TGTGCCAGTAAGGGACAGACCTATGGCTACACCTTC